Shown below are 25 T cell receptor beta chains from a single sample sequenced in a study of Tregs in tolerant kidney transplant recipients. The nonmyeloablative bone marrow transplants came from related graft donors, with transient mixed chimerism. The table came from immunoSEQ multiplex PCR; TCRdb's copy has only in-frame clones and leaves some out. The sample is made up of approximately 6,000 clones, and the top ten hold approximately 39% of it. Sample: CD8+ T cells from blood (PBMCs), taken 12 months after the transplant. The receptors come from a human patient who received a combined kidney and bone marrow transplant. Some T cells may be provided by the graft donor.

On this clone itself: The read stops 3 residues short of the end of the CDR3; the missing end is completed from the germline J gene. This rearrangement joins TRBV5-1 to TRBJ2-5; 10 nucleotides match TRBD1. The CDR3 consists of 16 residues. Germline V gene sequence: CDR1 SGHRS, CDR2 YFSETQ. The V segment lost 4 bases and the J segment 0 bases; nucleotides outside the gene matches: 6. The sequenced part of the CDR3 DNA is TGCGCCAGCAGCAGCGCGGGACAGGGGTACCAAGAGACC. Translated: CASSSAGQGYQET. In full, the CDR3 reads CASSSAGQGYQETQYF.

Regarding this clone: The read falls 3 residues short of the CDR3 end, and the missing part is taken from the germline J gene. This sequence joins TRBV4-1 and TRBJ2-7, with 8 bases aligning to TRBD1. CDR1 is MGHRA, CDR2 YSYEKL, per germline. This CDR3 comprises 14 residues. Trimming took 4 bases from V and 1 from J; bases not matched to a gene: 3. The sequenced part of the CDR3 DNA is TGCGCCAGCAGCCTCGACAGGGGTTCCTACGAG. Protein: CASSLDRGSYE. The full CDR3 is CASSLDRGSYEQYF.

This clone is deemed medium-sized (0.01 to 0.1%) by its frequency. One end of the junction varies from germline; a read error may be responsible. The read finishes 3 residues shy of the CDR3 end, and the germline J gene is used to complete it. The chain links TRBV4-2 to TRBJ2-1; tentatively, D is TRBD2 (6 bases). The germline V gene encodes CDR1 LGHNA and CDR2 YNFKEQ. The CDR3 covers 15 residues. The CDR3 bases that were read are TGCGCCAGCAGCCAAGATGGACTACGATACAATGAG. This translates into CASSQDGLRYNE. The CDR3 in full is CASSQDGLRYNEQFF.

A remark on this clone: The CDR3 goes on 3 residues after the read ends, and that part is filled in from the germline J gene. The chain links TRBV9 to TRBJ2-3; D possibly corresponds to TRBD2 (6 bases). Germline assignment: CDR1 SGDLS and CDR2 YYNGEE. V was clipped by 0 bases and J by 8 bases, with 13 bases between them. CDR3 size: 14 residues. Incomplete CDR3 DNA: TGTGCCAGCAGCGTAGGCGGGGAGGTGGGTACG. Its protein is CASSVGGEVGT. The entire CDR3 reads CASSVGGEVGTQYF. Complete variable domain (other parts from reference TRBV9 and TRBJ2-3): DSGVTQTPKHLITATGQRVTLRCSPRSGDLSVYWYQQSLDQGLQFLIQYYNGEERAKGNILERFSAQQFPDLHSELNLSSLELGDSALYFCASSVGGEVGTQYFGPGTRLTVL.

In regard to this clone: The CDR3 goes on 3 residues after the read ends, and that part is filled in from the germline J gene. This chain joins TRBV13 and TRBJ2-7; 8 nucleotides line up with TRBD2. The CDR3 loop spans 15 amino acids. V dropped 5 bases and J dropped 1; count of bases not matched to a gene: 7. The germline V gene encodes CDR1 PRHDT and CDR2 FYEKMQ (reference sequence). CDR3 amino acids: CASSSPSGQSYEQYF. The part of the CDR3 DNA that was read is TGTGCCAGCAGCAGTCCTAGCGGGCAATCCTACGAG.

In regard to this clone: The CDR3 end lies 3 residues beyond the end of the read and is filled in from the germline J gene. The chain joins TRBV9 to TRBJ2-1, with D uncertain. Germline V gene lookup returns CDR1 SGDLS and CDR2 YYNGEE. The CDR3 consists of 12 residues. V was shortened by 5 bases and J by 8 bases, with 11 bases between the two germline ends. The part of the CDR3 DNA that was read is TGTGCCAGCAGTCGACTGGCGGATGAG. This sequence encodes CASSRLADE. The full-length CDR3 reads as CASSRLADEQFF. The whole variable domain, remainder taken from reference TRBV9 and TRBJ2-1, is DSGVTQTPKHLITATGQRVTLRCSPRSGDLSVYWYQQSLDQGLQFLIQYYNGEERAKGNILERFSAQQFPDLHSELNLSSLELGDSALYFCASSRLADEQFFGPGTRLTVL.

Worth noting for this clone: The read finishes 3 residues shy of the CDR3 end, and the germline J gene is used to complete it. The chain recombines TRBV19 with TRBJ2-7, with TRBD2 matching 13 bases. Germline values: CDR1 LNHDA, CDR2 SQIVND (reference sequence). The J segment lost 4 bases and the V segment lost 6 bases, leaving 3 bases of the junction unmatched. The CDR3 is 14 amino acids. The CDR3 reads CASSLLAGGYEQYF. Partial CDR3 DNA: TGTGCCAGTAGCCTACTAGCGGGAGGGTACGAG.

Concerning this clone: The read finishes 3 residues shy of the CDR3 end, and the germline J gene is used to complete it. The chain recombines TRBV30 with TRBJ1-5, with a weak D call TRBD1 (5 bases). CDR1 and CDR2 (germline): GTSNPN, SVGIG (reference sequence). The CDR3 spans 15 residues. V was clipped by 2 bases and J by 0 bases, with 11 bases between them. CDR3 sequence: CAWSPQGGSNQPQHF. The CDR3 bases that were read are TGTGCCTGGAGTCCCCAGGGTGGTAGCAATCAGCCC.

As concerns this clone: The sequence runs out 3 residues before the end of the CDR3; the remainder is reconstructed from the germline J gene. The gene calls are TRBV12-3 or TRBV12-4 and TRBJ2-1, with TRBD1 identical over 9 bases. The CDR3 consists of 16 residues. Losses at the gene ends were 4 bases for V and 2 bases for J; bases not matched to a gene: 6. CDR3 bases read: TGTGCCAGCAGTTCATGGACAGGGGACCCCTACAATGAG. This translates into CASSSWTGDPYNE. In full, the CDR3 reads CASSSWTGDPYNEQFF.

For this clone: The read ends 3 residues shy of where the CDR3 ends; the end is completed using the germline J gene. This chain links TRBV19 with TRBJ1-1; TRBD1 might be the D (6 bases). Germline assignment: CDR1 LNHDA and CDR2 SQIVND (reference sequence). This CDR3 comprises 13 residues. Between the trimmed V and J ends, which lost 4 bases and 4 bases, there was a span of 10 bases. CDR3 sequence reads: CASSTQGGTEAFF. CDR3 bases read: TGTGCCAGTAGTACACAGGGAGGCACTGAA.

A note on this clone: The observed sequence ends 3 residues before the CDR3 terminus, with the missing tail filled in from the germline J gene. The V gene is TRBV13, the J gene TRBJ2-7, with D maybe TRBD2 (6 bases). Germline V gene lookup returns CDR1 PRHDT and CDR2 FYEKMQ (reference sequence). CDR3 length: 13 amino acids. V lost 5 bases and J lost 3, with 11 bases in between. The CDR3 loop is CASSVGGDYEQYF. The sequenced part of the CDR3 DNA is TGTGCCAGCAGCGTCGGAGGGGACTACGAG.

CDR3 region: CSASFELAGEGEQYF. CDR3 DNA, as far as it was read: TGCAGTGCTAGCTTTGAACTAGCGGGAGAGGGCGAG. The chain uses TRBV20-1 and TRBJ2-7; 11 positions match TRBD2. The CDR3 goes on 3 residues after the read ends, and that part is filled in from the germline J gene. This CDR3 region has 15 residues. Germline assignment: CDR1 DFQATT and CDR2 SNEGSKA (reference sequence). Losses at the gene ends were 3 bases for V and 6 bases for J; bases not matched to a gene: 10.

With regard to this clone: The read finishes 3 residues shy of the CDR3 end, and the germline J gene is used to complete it. The J gene is TRBJ2-7, the V gene TRBV5-1, with 9 bases identical to TRBD1. The V gene's germline CDR1 is SGHRS and CDR2 YFSETQ. The CDR3 contains 16 residues. The junction had 10 bases not matched to a gene; V was cut back by 5 bases and J by 1 base. CDR3 bases read: TGCGCCAGCAGAACCAGGACAGGGGACTTTTCCTACGAG. This encodes CASRTRTGDFSYE. The complete CDR3 protein is CASRTRTGDFSYEQYF.

Details on this clone: Read sequence stops 3 residues before the CDR3 end, and the germline J gene provides the missing end. This chain joins TRBV2 and TRBJ1-5, with 11 bases that match TRBD1. V lost 3 bases and J lost 2; bases outside the gene matches: 3. CDR1 and CDR2 from the germline V gene are SNHLY and FYNNEI. The length of the CDR3 is 16 residues. CDR3 protein: CASSDGTGGGNQPQHF. CDR3 DNA, as far as it was read: TGTGCCAGCAGTGACGGGACAGGGGGTGGCAATCAGCCC.

Comments on this clone: The read gets to within 3 residues of the CDR3 end, and the germline J gene fills in the rest. The chain employs TRBV9 and TRBJ2-3; a possible D gene is TRBD2 (5 bases). CDR1 and CDR2 (germline): SGDLS, YYNGEE. This CDR3 contains 15 residues. The V and J ends lost 0 bases and 0 bases respectively, with 8 bases between them. The part of the CDR3 DNA that was read is TGTGCCAGCAGCGTAGACGGGGTAAGCACAGATACG. Encoded protein: CASSVDGVSTDT. In full, the CDR3 is CASSVDGVSTDTQYF. The whole variable domain, remainder taken from reference TRBV9 and TRBJ2-3, is DSGVTQTPKHLITATGQRVTLRCSPRSGDLSVYWYQQSLDQGLQFLIQYYNGEERAKGNILERFSAQQFPDLHSELNLSSLELGDSALYFCASSVDGVSTDTQYFGPGTRLTVL.

A remark on this clone: The read halts 3 residues ahead of the CDR3 end, with the missing end drawn from the germline J gene. V is TRBV2 and J is TRBJ1-2; 7 bases fit TRBD1. Trimming removed 3 bases from V and 5 bases from J; junction bases left unmatched: 12. CDR3 size: 16 residues. Looked up from germline, CDR1 is SNHLY and CDR2 is FYNNEI. CDR3 sequence reads: CASSDGQAPTVYGYTF. Partial CDR3 DNA: TGTGCCAGCAGTGATGGACAGGCCCCGACTGTTTATGGC.

Comments on this clone: From the germline J gene comes the end of the CDR3, since the read stops 3 residues before it. The chain carries TRBV7-9 and TRBJ2-2; no clear D gene. CDR1 SEHNR and CDR2 FQNEAQ come from the germline V gene (reference sequence). V lost 1 base, J lost 6 bases, and 6 bases lay in between. This CDR3 is built from 13 residues. CDR3 DNA (partial): TGTGCCAGCAGCTTAGTTATAGCCGGGGAG. Protein product: CASSLVIAGE. The CDR3 in its entirety is CASSLVIAGELFF. Using reference TRBV7-9 and TRBJ2-2 for the parts outside the CDR3, the full variable domain is DTGVSQNPRHKITKRGQNVTFRCDPISEHNRLYWYRQTLGQGPEFLTYFQNEAQLEKSRLLSDRFSAERPKGSFSTLEIQRTEQGDSAMYLCASSLVIAGELFFGEGSRLTVL.

Concerning this clone itself: The junction does not match germline at one end; this may be a read error. The sequence runs out 3 residues before the end of the CDR3; the remainder is reconstructed from the germline J gene. The genes are TRBV19 and TRBJ2-1, with 10 positions matching TRBD2. This CDR3 contains 15 residues. Germline V CDR1 and CDR2: LNHDA, SQIVND (reference sequence). The CDR3 bases that were read are TGTGTCAGTAGTAGCACTAGCGGGGACTACAATGAG. It yields the protein CVSSSTSGDYNE. The whole CDR3 sequence reads CVSSSTSGDYNEQFF. Together with reference TRBV19 and TRBJ2-1, the CDR3 gives the full variable domain: DGGITQSPKYLFRKEGQNVTLSCEQNLNHDAMYWYRQDPGQGLRLIYYSQIVNDFQKGDIAEGYSVSREKKESFPLTVTSAQKNPTAFYLCVSSSTSGDYNEQFFGPGTRLTVL.

Concerning this clone itself: The read ends 3 residues before the CDR3 terminus; that terminus is restored from the germline J gene. The chain carries TRBV7-9 and TRBJ2-1; the match to TRBD2 covers 8 bases. Germline V gene sequence: CDR1 SEHNR, CDR2 FQNEAQ (reference sequence). With 5 bases clipped from V and 6 bases from J, the junction kept 3 bases outside the gene matches. The CDR3 loop spans 13 amino acids. The CDR3 sequence is CASSPGTSNEQFF. Partial CDR3 DNA: TGTGCCAGCAGCCCGGGGACTAGCAATGAG.

The sequenced CDR3 bases are TGCGCCAGCAGCTTCGGACAGGGGGCCACAGATACG. Its protein is CASSFGQGATDT. The whole CDR3 reads CASSFGQGATDTQYF. The V gene is TRBV4-1, the J gene TRBJ2-3; 11 positions agree with TRBD1. The CDR3 extends 3 residues past the end of the read, so its final part is completed from the germline J gene. The germline gives CDR1 MGHRA, CDR2 YSYEKL. The V gene end was trimmed by 5 bases and the J gene end by 2 bases; junction bases not matched to a gene: 3. CDR3 length equals 15 residues.

Worth noting for this clone: The DNA ends 3 residues before the CDR3 does, and the rest of the CDR3 is filled in from the germline J gene. The chain combines TRBV19 with TRBJ1-4; 7 nucleotides match TRBD1. Germline CDR1 LNHDA, CDR2 SQIVND (reference sequence). The CDR3 sequence is 14 residues long. Germline trimming cut 3 bases from V and 10 bases from J; bases unmatched to any gene: 8. CDR3 DNA, as far as it was read: TGTGCCAGTAGTATTCGACAGGGAGCGAGAAAA. Translating it yields CASSIRQGARK. The entire CDR3 reads CASSIRQGARKLFF. Full variable domain (remainder filled in from reference TRBV19 and TRBJ1-4): DGGITQSPKYLFRKEGQNVTLSCEQNLNHDAMYWYRQDPGQGLRLIYYSQIVNDFQKGDIAEGYSVSREKKESFPLTVTSAQKNPTAFYLCASSIRQGARKLFFGSGTQLSVL.

Regarding this clone: With the read ending 3 residues before the CDR3 end, the germline J gene is used to fill in that end. V gene TRBV7-3 combines with J gene TRBJ2-1; 9 nucleotides align to TRBD2. The trim removed 6 bases at V and 9 bases at J, leaving 6 bases unmatched. CDR1 and CDR2 from the germline V gene are SGHTA and FQGTGA. This CDR3 has 13 amino acids. The part of the CDR3 DNA that was read is TGTGCCAGCAGTTTACTAGCGGGTAGTGAG. Protein: CASSLLAGSE. Given in full, the CDR3 is CASSLLAGSEQFF.

Comments on this clone: The CDR3 is cut off 3 residues early in the read; its end comes from the germline J gene. V and J are TRBV20-1 and TRBJ2-3; a weak D match, TRBD2 (5 bases). The CDR3 length is 14 residues. The V gene's germline CDR1 is DFQATT and CDR2 SNEGSKA (reference sequence). The V end was cut by 2 bases, the J end by 2 bases, with 11 bases between. CDR3 loop: CSARRTFNTDTQYF. The part of the CDR3 DNA that was read is TGCAGTGCTAGAAGGACTTTTAACACAGATACG.

In regard to this clone: The CDR3 end lies 3 residues beyond the end of the read and is filled in from the germline J gene. V is TRBV19 and J is TRBJ2-3, with 10 bases lining up with TRBD1. The CDR3 spans 14 residues. The V and J ends lost 7 bases and 1 base, in that order; junction bases with no gene match: 2. Germline values: CDR1 LNHDA, CDR2 SQIVND (reference sequence). The CDR3 bases that were read are TGTGCCAGTATCGGACAGGGGGGCACAGATACG. Translation gives CASIGQGGTDT. The CDR3 as a whole reads CASIGQGGTDTQYF.

A remark on this clone: The read halts 3 residues ahead of the CDR3 end, with the missing end drawn from the germline J gene. This chain uses TRBV7-6 with TRBJ2-1; D is unclear. The CDR3 is 13 amino acids. Germline V gives CDR1 SGHVS, CDR2 FNYEAQ. V gave up 4 bases and J gave up 0 bases, with 4 bases separating them. CDR3 amino acids: CASSYSSYNEQFF. The DNA read from the CDR3 is TGTGCCAGCAGCTACAGCTCCTACAATGAG.